The sequence of this TCR beta chain was determined in a study of blood T cells in healthy people across ages. Combining a sample-barcoded 5' primer with a J-beta primer mix, a second PCR ran for about 6 to 11 cycles. TCRdb independently ran MiXCR on the 5' RACE reads; one entry per CDR3 protein. The data contain hundreds of thousands of distinct CDR3 sequences, 29% of them singletons. This clonotype occurred many times. This CDR3 is 18 amino acids long. In germline, CDR1 is SGHKS, CDR2 YYEKEE (reference sequence). Unmatched junction bases numbered 12, after V lost 0 bases and J lost 4 bases. The chain has TRBV5-5 and TRBJ2-1; 8 bases align to TRBD2. This receptor was taken from an elderly woman in good health. Input material: blood. In nucleotides, the CDR3 is TGTGCCAGCAGCTTGGAGCCGTCCTTAGCGGGGCGGTACAATGAGCAGTTCTTC. Protein sequence: CASSLEPSLAGRYNEQFF.